The 5 T cell receptor beta chains below come from one sample, sequenced in a study of CD8 T cells in Susac syndrome. With random hexamers, roughly 0.45 to 1 ug RNA was reverse transcribed. TCRdb reprocessed the immunoSEQ multiplex PCR reads via MiXCR and lists one record per CDR3 protein. The sample contains almost 450,000 distinct CDR3 sequences, 85% to 90% of which appear only once. Material for sequencing was CD8+ T cells from PBMCs. These receptors were collected from a human donor with multiple sclerosis.

The chain employs TRBV28 and TRBJ1-5; D remains unclear. CDR3 size: 14 residues. CDR1 and CDR2 (germline): MDHEN, SYDVKM. Trimming left V 3 bases short and J 6 bases short, with 12 bases between. In nucleotides, the CDR3 is TGTGCCAGCAGTTTCCGGAACAGCTTTCAGCCCCAGCATTTT. This sequence encodes CASSFRNSFQPQHF.

The chain recombines TRBV4-1 with TRBJ2-7; D remains unclear. With 3 bases removed from V and 4 bases from J, the gap between germline ends came to 10 bases. CDR3 size: 13 residues. Per the germline V gene, CDR1 is MGHRA and CDR2 is YSYEKL. The CDR3: CASSHRKLYEQYF. The CDR3 DNA is TGCGCCAGCAGCCACAGGAAACTATACGAGCAGTACTTC.

The chain couples TRBV12-3 or TRBV12-4 to TRBJ2-1; TRBD2 aligns across 9 bases. The trim removed 6 bases at V and 9 bases at J, leaving 6 bases unmatched. This CDR3 is built from 13 residues. The CDR3 loop is CASSVAGASEQFF. The CDR3 nucleotides are TGTGCCAGCAGCGTAGCGGGAGCGAGTGAGCAGTTCTTC.

The V call is TRBV13, the J call TRBJ2-1, with 14 bases matching TRBD2. Trimming removed 5 bases from V and 8 bases from J; junction bases left unmatched: 17. The germline V gene encodes CDR1 PRHDT and CDR2 FYEKMQ (reference sequence). The CDR3 consists of 19 residues. Written as DNA, the CDR3 is TGTGCCAGCAGCCCCTCTAGCCCTCTGACTAGCGGGGGGGCGTATGAGCAGTTCTTC. Encoded protein: CASSPSSPLTSGGAYEQFF. The variable domain in full, with the rest retrieved from reference TRBV13 and TRBJ2-1, is AAGVIQSPRHLIKEKRETATLKCYPIPRHDTVYWYQQGPGQDPQFLISFYEKMQSDKGSIPDRFSAQQFSDYHSELNMSSLELGDSALYFCASSPSSPLTSGGAYEQFFGPGTRLTVL.

This chain links TRBV12-3 or TRBV12-4 with TRBJ1-6; D perhaps matches TRBD1 (5 bases). This CDR3 spans 17 amino acids. V was shortened by 3 bases and J by 0 bases, with 12 bases between the two germline ends. The CDR3 DNA sequence: TGTGCCAGCAGTTTCGACAGTTCGAGCTCCTATAATTCACCCCTCCACTTT. Protein: CASSFDSSSSYNSPLHF.